The 27 T cell receptor beta chains given below trace back to one sample, sequenced in a study of blood T cell repertoires in COVID-19. TCRdb's copy holds only in-frame clones and misses some; the assay was immunoSEQ multiplex PCR. Of 130,000 to 150,000 clones listed, 84% are singletons. Specimen: peripheral blood. These receptors all stem from a human donor in a cohort sampled during active COVID-19.

The CDR3 DNA sequence: TGTGCCTGGAGGGGACACAGCTCCTACAATGAGCAGTTCTTC. It specifies CAWRGHSSYNEQFF. The chain is built from TRBV30 and TRBJ2-1; maybe TRBD1 (6 bases). The CDR3 covers 14 residues. The V gene lost 3 bases and the J gene lost 0 bases, with 9 bases spanning the gap. Germline V lookup: CDR1 GTSNPN, CDR2 SVGIG (reference sequence). Full variable domain (remainder filled in from reference TRBV30 and TRBJ2-1): SQTIHQWPATLVQPVGSPLSLECTVEGTSNPNLYWYRQAAGRGLQLLFYSVGIGQISSEVPQNLSASRPQDRQFILSSKKLLLSDSGFYLCAWRGHSSYNEQFFGPGTRLTVL.

This clone appeared once. The chain is built from TRBV10-3 and TRBJ1-2, with D perhaps matching TRBD1 (5 bases). The V end was cut by 0 bases, the J end by 7 bases, with 15 bases between. CDR3 size: 15 residues. Per the germline V gene, CDR1 is ENHRY and CDR2 is SYGVKD. CDR3 coding DNA: TGTGCCATCAGTGAGTCGACTCCAGGGAGGGGTGGCTACACCTTC. It specifies CAISESTPGRGGYTF.

The chain couples TRBV28 to TRBJ1-6; 9 bases match TRBD1. The V gene's germline CDR1 is MDHEN and CDR2 SYDVKM. The CDR3 sequence is 17 residues long. The V gene end was trimmed by 6 bases and the J gene end by 4 bases; junction bases not matched to a gene: 10. CDR3 sequence: CASRRPTGGEYNSPLHF. Here the CDR3 DNA reads TGTGCCAGCAGGCGTCCGACAGGGGGTGAATATAATTCACCCCTCCACTTT. The whole variable domain, remainder taken from reference TRBV28 and TRBJ1-6, is DVKVTQSSRYLVKRTGEKVFLECVQDMDHENMFWYRQDPGLGLRLIYFSYDVKMKEKGDIPEGYSVSREKKERFSLILESASTNQTSMYLCASRRPTGGEYNSPLHFGNGTRLTVT.

This clone has just one count. The chain is built from TRBV7-3 and TRBJ1-6, with TRBD1 matching 7 bases. V was pared by 5 bases and J by 14 bases, with 12 bases of the junction left unmatched. The CDR3 is made up of 14 amino acids. The germline V gene has CDR1 SGHTA and CDR2 FQGTGA. CDR3 in amino acids: CASSPTGTAGSLHF. For the CDR3, the DNA is TGTGCCAGCAGCCCTACCGGGACAGCGGGCTCCCTCCACTTT. Drawing the rest from reference TRBV7-3 and TRBJ1-6, the complete variable domain is GAGVSQTPSNKVTEKGKYVELRCDPISGHTALYWYRQSLGQGPEFLIYFQGTGAADDSGLPNDRFFAVRPEGSVSTLKIQRTERGDSAVYLCASSPTGTAGSLHFGNGTRLTVT.

The chain links TRBV3-1 (or the pseudogene TRBV3-2) to TRBJ1-1, with D possibly TRBD1 on 5 matching bases. Trimming pared 1 base from V and 0 bases from J, leaving 15 bases between. The germline CDR1 and CDR2 sequences are LGHDT and YNNKEL (reference sequence). The CDR3 length is 17 residues. The CDR3 bases are TGTGCCAGCAGCCAAGTCTCGGCGGGGACGGTGAACACTGAAGCTTTCTTT. Its translation: CASSQVSAGTVNTEAFF.

The V call is TRBV9, the J call TRBJ2-6; 7 bases align to TRBD1. Germline CDR1 reads SGDLS; CDR2 reads YYNGEE. The J segment lost 2 bases and the V segment lost 4 bases, leaving 6 bases of the junction unmatched. The CDR3 is made up of 16 amino acids. CDR3 coding DNA: TGTGCCAGCAGCTTAACAGGGGATGCTGGGGCCAACGTCCTGACTTTC. Protein sequence: CASSLTGDAGANVLTF.

The gene calls are TRBV5-5 and TRBJ2-7; TRBD2 aligns across 8 bases. CDR1 and CDR2 from the germline V gene are SGHKS and YYEKEE (reference sequence). The CDR3 totals 16 residues. V shed 4 bases and J 3 bases; nucleotides not matched to a gene: 12. The CDR3 DNA reads as TGTGCCAGCAGCCCCCGTAGCGGGAACCCCATCTACGAGCAGTACGTC. As protein: CASSPRSGNPIYEQYV.

This clone occurred once. The chain is built from TRBV5-1 and TRBJ1-2, with TRBD1 matching 7 bases. The CDR3 has 14 residues. J gave up 9 bases and V 4 bases, and 12 bases lay outside the gene matches. The germline V gene encodes CDR1 SGHRS and CDR2 YFSETQ. Here the CDR3 DNA reads TGCGCCAGCAGCCTTAACACAGGGGAGTATAGCTACACCTTC. As protein: CASSLNTGEYSYTF.

This sequence joins TRBV5-5 and TRBJ2-1; D gene unclear. The V gene lost 0 bases and the J gene lost 9 bases, with 13 bases spanning the gap. This CDR3 is built from 14 residues. Germline V CDR1 and CDR2: SGHKS, YYEKEE (reference sequence). CDR3 region: CASSLGRGASEQFF. DNA of the CDR3: TGTGCCAGCAGCTTGGGACGTGGAGCCTCTGAGCAGTTCTTC.

The chain employs TRBV5-4 and TRBJ2-3; 8 positions agree with TRBD2. The V segment lost 5 bases and the J segment 0 bases; nucleotides outside the gene matches: 5. Germline V gives CDR1 SGHNT, CDR2 YYREEE (reference sequence). This CDR3 comprises 15 residues. The CDR3 spells CASSLTSVSTDTQYF. DNA of the CDR3: TGTGCCAGCAGTTTGACTAGCGTCAGCACAGATACGCAGTATTTT.

CDR3 sequence: CASSPAQGGGPGDTQYF. The CDR3 DNA reads TGTGCCAGCAGCCCAGCCCAGGGCGGGGGCCCCGGAGATACGCAGTATTTT. V is TRBV5-4 and J is TRBJ2-3; D might be TRBD2 (7 bases). The germline gives CDR1 SGHNT, CDR2 YYREEE (reference sequence). This CDR3 comprises 17 residues. V was cut by 4 bases and J by 5 bases, with 23 bases left in between.

This clone was recorded only once. V and J are TRBV28 and TRBJ2-7; D is ambiguous. Deletions cut 5 bases from V and 2 bases from J, with 4 bases between. Germline CDR1 is MDHEN and CDR2 is SYDVKM. The CDR3 is 11 residues long. The CDR3 DNA reads TGTGCCAGCAGTCCCGCCTACGAGCAGTACTTC. Encoded protein: CASSPAYEQYF.

The rearrangement uses TRBV6-6 and TRBJ2-1; D perhaps matches TRBD2 (6 bases). CDR3 size: 15 residues. Germline V gives CDR1 MNHNY, CDR2 SVGAGI (reference sequence). The V gene lost 5 bases and the J gene lost 0 bases, with 11 bases spanning the gap. CDR3 region: CASSQSGYSYNEQFF. In DNA, the CDR3 is TGTGCCAGCAGTCAAAGCGGGTACTCCTACAATGAGCAGTTCTTC.

The chain couples TRBV6-5 to TRBJ2-1; 7 positions match TRBD1. The CDR3 runs to 15 residues. Germline V lookup: CDR1 MNHEY, CDR2 SVGAGI. J lost 2 bases, V lost 5 bases, and 6 bases had no gene match. Written as DNA, the CDR3 is TGTGCCAGCAGTCACAGGGGATTCCCCTACAATGAGCAGTTCTTC. Protein: CASSHRGFPYNEQFF.

The V and J genes are TRBV7-3 and TRBJ2-2, with 10 bases fitting TRBD2. This CDR3 is 18 amino acids long. The germline gives CDR1 SGHTA, CDR2 FQGTGA. V lost 1 base and J lost 4; bases outside the gene matches: 9. Here the CDR3 reads CASSLRALAGVSTGELFF. In nucleotides, the CDR3 is TGTGCCAGCAGCTTAAGAGCCCTAGCGGGAGTTAGCACCGGGGAGCTGTTTTTT.

The gene calls are TRBV25-1 and TRBJ1-1, with D uncertain. V was cut by 3 bases and J by 3 bases, with 5 bases left in between. The CDR3 covers 12 residues. From germline, CDR1 is MGHDK and CDR2 SYGVNS. The CDR3 coding sequence is TGTGCCAGCAGTGAGCTAGACACTGAAGCTTTCTTT. Translated, it gives CASSELDTEAFF.

The rearrangement joins TRBV25-1 to TRBJ2-7; 7 nucleotides align to TRBD1. J was trimmed by 4 bases and V by 2 bases; bases with no gene match: 8. The germline CDR1 and CDR2 sequences are MGHDK and SYGVNS. The CDR3 is 15 residues long. The CDR3 spells CASSEIGTEEYEQYF. DNA of the CDR3: TGTGCCAGCAGTGAAATAGGGACAGAAGAGTACGAGCAGTACTTC.

CDR3 sequence reads: CASSLRLADNEQFF. Written as DNA, the CDR3 is TGTGCCAGCAGCTTACGACTAGCGGACAATGAGCAGTTCTTC. The chain links TRBV7-3 to TRBJ2-1; TRBD2 agrees at 9 bases. The V and J ends lost 2 bases and 5 bases, in that order; junction bases with no gene match: 1. There are 14 residues in the CDR3. Looked up from germline, CDR1 is SGHTA and CDR2 is FQGTGA.

The chain recombines TRBV5-6 with TRBJ1-1, with D unclear. The CDR3 sequence is 12 residues long. The germline V and J ends were trimmed by 1 base and 7 bases, with 8 bases remaining between them. The V gene's germline CDR1 is SGHDT and CDR2 YYEEEE. The CDR3 spells CASSLSAYEAFF. In DNA form, the CDR3 reads TGTGCCAGCAGCTTGTCAGCGTATGAAGCTTTCTTT.

The chain uses TRBV27 and TRBJ1-1; TRBD1 agrees at 7 bases. This CDR3 is 14 amino acids long. J gave up 6 bases and V 3 bases, and 7 bases lay outside the gene matches. Germline V gene lookup returns CDR1 MNHEY and CDR2 SMNVEV (reference sequence). The CDR3 loop is CASSFRTQGSEAFF. The CDR3 DNA reads as TGTGCCAGCAGTTTCCGAACACAGGGGTCTGAAGCTTTCTTT.

The chain couples TRBV7-3 to TRBJ1-1; D is unclear. Germline V gene lookup returns CDR1 SGHTA and CDR2 FQGTGA. The CDR3 totals 17 residues. Trimming pared 4 bases from V and 2 bases from J, leaving 20 bases between. CDR3 region: CASSSTDLPQVNTEAFF. The CDR3, as DNA: TGTGCCAGCAGCTCAACCGACCTCCCCCAGGTAAACACTGAAGCTTTCTTT.

This chain's CDR3 is CAIRTAGRQDTQYF. The DNA for the CDR3 is TGTGCCATCAGGACAGCCGGACGACAGGATACGCAGTATTTT. V gene TRBV10-3 combines with J gene TRBJ2-3; D is possibly TRBD1 (5 bases). Per the germline V gene, CDR1 is ENHRY and CDR2 is SYGVKD. Trimming removed 6 bases at V and 6 bases at J, with 16 bases between. The CDR3 sequence is 14 residues long.

The rearrangement uses TRBV7-2 and TRBJ2-7, with 10 bases that match TRBD2. Germline V CDR1 and CDR2: SGHTA, FQGNSA. V gave up 5 bases and J gave up 4 bases; unmatched junction bases: 5. CDR3 size: 14 residues. The CDR3 DNA is TGTGCCAGCAGCGAAAGCGGGGGGGGGTACGAGCAGTACTTC. Translation gives CASSESGGGYEQYF.

This rearrangement joins TRBV4-2 to TRBJ2-3, with D perhaps TRBD1 (5 bases). This CDR3 contains 15 residues. Between the trimmed V and J ends, which lost 4 bases and 1 base, there was a span of 12 bases. Germline V gene data show CDR1 as LGHNA and CDR2 as YNFKEQ. This chain's CDR3 is CASSPNRPGTDTQYF. The CDR3 nucleotides read TGTGCCAGCAGCCCTAACAGGCCCGGCACAGATACGCAGTATTTT.

The V and J genes are TRBV6-6 and TRBJ1-1; no definite D call. CDR1 is MNHNY, CDR2 SVGAGI, per germline (reference sequence). There are 14 residues in the CDR3. V was trimmed by 2 bases and J by 5 bases, leaving 12 bases between them. Written as DNA, the CDR3 is TGTGCCAGCAGTTACGAGGGAGTTAGGACTGAAGCTTTCTTT. The encoded protein is CASSYEGVRTEAFF.

This chain joins TRBV7-9 and TRBJ2-4, with 8 positions matching TRBD1. The germline V gene encodes CDR1 SEHNR and CDR2 FQNEAQ (reference sequence). The CDR3 loop spans 16 amino acids. V gave up 2 bases and J gave up 8 bases; unmatched junction bases: 11. The CDR3 sequence: CASSLQPGQGRDIQYF. The CDR3 nucleotides read TGTGCCAGCAGCTTACAGCCCGGACAGGGAAGGGACATTCAGTACTTC.

This chain's CDR3 is CASSPHQGYNEQFF. CDR3 nucleotide sequence: TGTGCCAGCAGCCCCCATCAGGGGTACAATGAGCAGTTCTTC. The chain couples TRBV11-2 to TRBJ2-1, with a weak D call TRBD1 (6 bases). This CDR3 is built from 14 residues. V lost 5 bases, J lost 4 bases, and 12 bases lay in between. From germline, CDR1 is SGHAT and CDR2 FQNNGV.